This T cell receptor beta chain emerged from a study of identical twins. Study-wide results and caveats: Excess sharing by twins proved weaker in beta out-of-frame sequences. For out-of-frame alpha sequences shared by twins, low generation probability was in excess. Memory repertoires showed no such pattern, whereas abundant cord blood beta clonotypes carried fewer insertions.

Via MiXCR, TCRdb re-called the 5' RACE reads, giving one row per CDR3 protein. The sample records roughly 250,000 distinct CDR3 sequences, 7% being singletons. Every donor was a healthy Caucasian. Points on this clonotype: The antigen remains unidentified.

The sample was also linked to a second study, of yellow fever vaccine responses in identical twins.

The sequence was obtained from a woman under 30 in good health. Source material: memory (CD45RO+) T cells sorted from blood.

The CDR3 reads CASSLDLIRQFF. DNA of the CDR3: TGTGCCAGCAGCTTGGACTTGATTCGACAGTTCTTC. The chain employs TRBV5-4 and TRBJ2-1; no clear D. Germline CDR1 SGHNT, CDR2 YYREEE (reference sequence). This CDR3 has 12 residues. With 0 bases removed from V and 13 bases from J, the gap between germline ends came to 11 bases.